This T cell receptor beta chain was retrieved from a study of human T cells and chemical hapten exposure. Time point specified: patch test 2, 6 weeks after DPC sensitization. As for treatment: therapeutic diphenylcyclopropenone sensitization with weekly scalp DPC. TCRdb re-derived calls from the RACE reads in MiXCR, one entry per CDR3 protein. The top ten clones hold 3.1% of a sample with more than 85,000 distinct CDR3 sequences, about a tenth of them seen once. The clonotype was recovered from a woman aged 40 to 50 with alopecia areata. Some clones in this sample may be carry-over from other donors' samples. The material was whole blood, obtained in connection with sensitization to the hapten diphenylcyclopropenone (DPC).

The CDR3 region is CASSSYTNNQPQHF. CDR3 in DNA: TGTGCCAGCAGCTCCTATACTAACAATCAGCCCCAGCATTTT. This sequence joins TRBV5-8 and TRBJ1-5, with D unresolved. Germline V lookup: CDR1 SGHTS, CDR2 YDEGEE. Trimming shortened V by 3 bases and J by 3 bases, and 10 bases separated the two germline ends. This CDR3 spans 14 amino acids.